Shown below are 24 T cell receptor beta chains from a single sample sequenced in a study of blood T cell repertoires in COVID-19 (TCRdb year 2020). The library was prepared using the immunoSEQ multiplex PCR assay. As stored in TCRdb, this immuneACCESS dataset retains in-frame rearrangements with V and J assigned. A fraction of the clones does not appear; measured against another copy, unresolved V genes explain less than half of the discrepancy, and the remainder lacks a known reason. The sample has roughly 200,000 clones on record, approximately 85% of them singletons. 5.6% of the sample belongs to the ten largest clones. Sequencing used PBMCs or T cells enriched from blood (not recorded which). The receptors shown here come from a man aged 40-49 years with acute COVID-19.

This clone occurred once. The rearrangement joins TRBV21-1 to TRBJ1-1; whether TRBD1, the table's D call, matches the DNA was not checked. TRBV21-1 has pseudogene status. This CDR3 is built from 14 residues. Written as DNA, the CDR3 is TGTGCCAGCAGCAAAGGGAGGACAGGGGCTGAAGCTTTCTTT. This gives the protein CASSKGRTGAEAFF.

The CDR3 loop is CASSSSSSGLASEQYF. CDR3 nucleotides: TGTGCCAGCAGCTCCTCCTCGTCGGGACTAGCGTCCGAGCAGTACTTC. V is TRBV7-2 and J is TRBJ2-7; 10 nucleotides agree with TRBD2. CDR3 length: 16 amino acids. Germline CDR1 is SGHTA and CDR2 is FQGNSA. Trimming cost V 4 bases and J 6 bases; bases outside gene matches: 12. Together with reference TRBV7-2 and TRBJ2-7, the CDR3 gives the full variable domain: GAGVSQSPSNKVTEKGKDVELRCDPISGHTALYWYRQSLGQGLEFLIYFQGNSAPDKSGLPSDRFSAERTGGSVSTLTIQRTQQEDSAVYLCASSSSSSGLASEQYFGPGTRLTVT.

The rearrangement links TRBV28 to TRBJ2-7; 8 bases agree with TRBD2. Germline V gene lookup returns CDR1 MDHEN and CDR2 SYDVKM. The CDR3 runs 13 residues. J was trimmed by 0 bases and V by 6 bases; bases with no gene match: 1. For the CDR3, the DNA is TGTGCCAGCAGGGGACTAGACTCCTACGAGCAGTACTTC. This sequence encodes CASRGLDSYEQYF. Full variable domain (remainder filled in from reference TRBV28 and TRBJ2-7): DVKVTQSSRYLVKRTGEKVFLECVQDMDHENMFWYRQDPGLGLRLIYFSYDVKMKEKGDIPEGYSVSREKKERFSLILESASTNQTSMYLCASRGLDSYEQYFGPGTRLTVT.

The chain couples TRBV18 to TRBJ2-5, with TRBD1 identical over 8 bases. V shed 6 bases and J 3 bases; nucleotides not matched to a gene: 6. Germline assignment: CDR1 KGHSH and CDR2 LQKENI. The CDR3 is 14 amino acids. For the CDR3, the DNA is TGTGCCAGCTCTACGACAGGGGTGGAAGAGACCCAGTACTTC. Its protein product is CASSTTGVEETQYF. The variable domain in full, completed from reference TRBV18 and TRBJ2-5, reads NAGVMQNPRHLVRRRGQEARLRCSPMKGHSHVYWYRQLPEEGLKFMVYLQKENIIDESGMPKERFSAEFPKEGPSILRIQQVVRGDSAAYFCASSTTGVEETQYFGPGTRLLVL.

The CDR3 region has the DNA TGCAGCGTTGGCGGGACGAAAATCGGGGAGCTGTTTTTT. Amino acids: CSVGGTKIGELFF. The chain recombines TRBV29-1 with TRBJ2-2; TRBD2 is a possible D gene (6 bases). This CDR3 spans 13 amino acids. Germline loops: CDR1 SQVTM, CDR2 ANQGSEA. Trimming took 4 bases from V and 7 from J, leaving 13 bases between them.

The rearrangement links TRBV29-1 to TRBJ2-5; 9 nucleotides align to TRBD2. Germline V gives CDR1 SQVTM, CDR2 ANQGSEA. The CDR3 has 13 amino acids. V dropped 6 bases and J dropped 0; count of bases not matched to a gene: 2. CDR3 amino acids: CSVGTSYQETQYF. In nucleotides, the CDR3 is TGCAGCGTCGGGACTAGCTACCAAGAGACCCAGTACTTC.

This clone was found once. The chain links TRBV4-3 to TRBJ1-4; weak D call: TRBD1 (5 bases). The CDR3 has 14 residues. V was shortened by 4 bases and J by 3 bases, with 9 bases between the two germline ends. CDR1 is LGHNA, CDR2 YSLEER, per germline. CDR3 region: CASSPQVPNEKLFF. The CDR3 DNA is TGCGCCAGCAGCCCACAGGTCCCTAATGAAAAACTGTTTTTT.

The chain is built from TRBV4-3 and TRBJ2-2; 8 bases fit TRBD2. V lost 0 bases, J lost 6 bases, and 12 bases stayed unmatched. Per the germline V gene, CDR1 is LGHNA and CDR2 is YSLEER. The length of the CDR3 is 18 residues. Here the CDR3 reads CASSQEFAAGEFSGELFF. The CDR3 nucleotides read TGCGCCAGCAGCCAAGAGTTCGCAGCGGGAGAGTTTTCCGGGGAGCTGTTTTTT.

The chain uses TRBV21-1 and TRBJ2-2; TRBD2 is taken as the D call from the table, unchecked against the DNA. TRBV21-1 is shown as a pseudogene. The CDR3 totals 14 residues. DNA of the CDR3: TGTGCCGTGGGGACTAGCGGGAACACCGGGGAGCTGTTTTTT. Translating it yields CAVGTSGNTGELFF.

This clone has a single count. The chain uses TRBV10-3 and TRBJ2-7; D is uncertain. V dropped 8 bases and J dropped 3 bases, with 14 bases sitting between them. The CDR3 has 13 amino acids. Per the germline V gene, CDR1 is ENHRY and CDR2 is SYGVKD. This chain's CDR3 is CAIGPEANYEQYF. The CDR3 nucleotides are TGTGCCATCGGTCCCGAGGCGAACTACGAGCAGTACTTC.

The V and J genes are TRBV3-1 (or the pseudogene TRBV3-2) and TRBJ2-1, with D possibly TRBD1 on 6 matching bases. Per germline, CDR1 LGHDT and CDR2 YNNKEL (reference sequence). The CDR3 is 17 amino acids. The V end was cut by 5 bases, the J end by 4 bases, with 21 bases between. The CDR3 DNA is TGTGCCAGCAGCGCCCCCGGGACAACCCACCCTTACAATGAGCAGTTCTTC. This codes for CASSAPGTTHPYNEQFF.

The rearrangement uses TRBV11-2 and TRBJ1-2; TRBD1 matches 9 bases. This CDR3 spans 11 amino acids. Germline CDR1 reads SGHAT; CDR2 reads FQNNGV. Trimming took 5 bases from V and 12 from J; bases not matched to a gene: 4. The CDR3 nucleotides read TGTGCCAGCAGCACGGGACAGGGAGACACCTTC. Protein product: CASSTGQGDTF. Drawing the rest from reference TRBV11-2 and TRBJ1-2, the complete variable domain is EAGVAQSPRYKIIEKRQSVAFWCNPISGHATLYWYQQILGQGPKLLIQFQNNGVVDDSQLPKDRFSAERLKGVDSTLKIQPAKLEDSAVYLCASSTGQGDTFGSGTRLTVV.

V gene TRBV24-1 combines with J gene TRBJ1-5; D not resolved. This CDR3 is 13 amino acids long. Trimming left V 2 bases short and J 5 bases short, with 6 bases between. Looked up from germline, CDR1 is KGHDR and CDR2 is SFDVKD. CDR3 protein: CATSDSSHQPQHF. The CDR3, as DNA: TGTGCCACCAGTGATTCGAGTCATCAGCCCCAGCATTTT.

This rearrangement joins TRBV2 to TRBJ2-7; 10 bases are a match to TRBD1. Trimming cost V 3 bases and J 3 bases; bases outside gene matches: 2. Looked up from germline, CDR1 is SNHLY and CDR2 is FYNNEI. The CDR3 extends over 14 amino acids. DNA of the CDR3: TGTGCCAGCAGTGAGGGACAGGGGTTCTACGAGCAGTACTTC. Protein sequence: CASSEGQGFYEQYF.

V gene TRBV2 combines with J gene TRBJ1-2; D uncertain. The CDR3 is 14 amino acids. Germline-derived CDR1 and CDR2 are SNHLY and FYNNEI. Trimming took 4 bases from V and 5 from J, leaving 14 bases between them. The CDR3 region has the DNA TGTGCCAGCAGTGGGCGGCCTCCGGCGTATGGCTACACCTTC. Translated, it gives CASSGRPPAYGYTF.

The chain carries TRBV19 and TRBJ2-1, with a tentative D call TRBD2 (7 bases). The CDR3 extends over 15 amino acids. V lost 8 bases and J 4 bases, leaving 18 bases between the germline ends. Germline lookup yields CDR1 LNHDA and CDR2 SQIVND (reference sequence). The CDR3 sequence: CASDPGGRGYNEQFF. CDR3 DNA: TGTGCCAGTGACCCCGGGGGGCGCGGATACAATGAGCAGTTCTTC.

The J gene is TRBJ2-5, the V gene TRBV28; weak D call: TRBD2 (7 bases). Trimming took 7 bases from V and 5 from J, leaving 8 bases between them. Germline V CDR1 and CDR2: MDHEN, SYDVKM. CDR3 length equals 11 residues. The CDR3 sequence: CASKGGETQYF. The CDR3, as DNA: TGTGCCAGCAAGGGGGGGGAGACCCAGTACTTC.

This chain joins TRBV27 and TRBJ1-5; weak D call: TRBD1 (5 bases). Germline CDR1 is MNHEY and CDR2 is SMNVEV (reference sequence). V lost 0 bases, J lost 7 bases, and 7 bases lay in between. The CDR3 has 13 residues. CDR3 nucleotides: TGTGCCAGCAGTTTATCGGGGGGACAGCCCCAGCATTTT. This gives the protein CASSLSGGQPQHF.

The chain joins TRBV25-1 to TRBJ2-7; a weak D match, TRBD2 (5 bases). The CDR3 has 14 residues. CDR1 and CDR2 (germline): MGHDK, SYGVNS. V lost 5 bases, J lost 0 bases, and 11 bases lay in between. The CDR3: CASSKSGSSYEQYF. CDR3 nucleotides: TGTGCCAGCAGTAAAAGCGGTAGCTCCTACGAGCAGTACTTC.

This chain connects TRBV3-1 (or the pseudogene TRBV3-2) to TRBJ1-2; a possible D gene is TRBD1 (5 bases). Germline lookup yields CDR1 LGHDT and CDR2 YNNKEL (reference sequence). CDR3 length equals 13 residues. V was shortened by 1 base and J by 6 bases, with 9 bases between the two germline ends. The CDR3 region has the DNA TGTGCCAGCAGCCAAGGGACATCTCATGGCTACACCTTC. Translation: CASSQGTSHGYTF.

The CDR3 DNA sequence: TGTGCCAGCAGCCAGGGACTAGCGGGAGAGCGTGAGCAGTTCTTC. Its protein product is CASSQGLAGEREQFF. The chain combines TRBV4-2 with TRBJ2-1, with 14 positions matching TRBD2. The V gene's germline CDR1 is LGHNA and CDR2 YNFKEQ. V gave up 3 bases and J gave up 9 bases; unmatched junction bases: 4. The CDR3 runs 15 residues.

This clone occurred a few times. The chain combines TRBV19 with TRBJ1-2; 10 positions match TRBD1. Germline CDR1 reads LNHDA; CDR2 reads SQIVND (reference sequence). The length of the CDR3 is 15 residues. Germline trimming cut 4 bases from V and 5 bases from J; bases unmatched to any gene: 7. The CDR3 sequence: CASSTPEGQGYGYTF. In nucleotides, the CDR3 is TGTGCCAGTAGTACACCTGAGGGACAGGGGTATGGCTACACCTTC.

The sample holds one count of this clone. The chain is built from TRBV19 and TRBJ1-5; no reliable D call. The ends were cut back, 4 bases at V and 7 bases at J, with 8 bases in the middle. CDR3 length equals 12 residues. CDR1 and CDR2 (germline): LNHDA, SQIVND (reference sequence). The CDR3 sequence: CASSKPRQPQHF. In nucleotides, the CDR3 is TGTGCCAGTAGTAAACCGCGGCAGCCCCAGCATTTT. Variable domain in full (rest from reference TRBV19 and TRBJ1-5): DGGITQSPKYLFRKEGQNVTLSCEQNLNHDAMYWYRQDPGQGLRLIYYSQIVNDFQKGDIAEGYSVSREKKESFPLTVTSAQKNPTAFYLCASSKPRQPQHFGDGTRLSIL.

This clone is a singleton in its sample. The V gene is TRBV5-1, the J gene TRBJ2-3, with 9 nucleotides matching TRBD1. The germline gives CDR1 SGHRS, CDR2 YFSETQ. V was pared by 5 bases and J by 4 bases, with 11 bases of the junction left unmatched. The CDR3 extends over 16 amino acids. The CDR3 DNA sequence: TGCGCCAGCAGACCAACACAGGGGGCGGTATCAGATACGCAGTATTTT. It specifies CASRPTQGAVSDTQYF.